This TCR beta chain was sequenced in a study of neurological immune-mediated disorders (dated by TCRdb to between 2017 and 2020). Regarding the research as a whole: Peripheral blood TCR-beta repertoires from patients with HTLV-I-associated myelopathy (HAM/TSP), patients with multiple sclerosis, and healthy controls were compared in the study using UMI-based sequencing. The roughly 100 TCR-beta libraries covered PBMC samples along with longitudinal samples, technical triplicates, and paired sorted CD4+ and CD8+ T-cell subsets. The cohort included around 70 subjects: approximately 15 with HAM/TSP, some 34 with multiple sclerosis, and approximately 20 healthy controls. The full study reports these points: The highest TCR clonal expansion was observed in HAM/TSP patients, whereas the lowest was observed in MS patients, even when compared with healthy controls. Expanded clones from different subjects shared no identical CDR3 amino acid sequences, which suggests that TCR-beta repertoires were private in all groups.

This clonotype has ten or more counts. This clone's antigen is unknown. One base away there is no much larger clone; base qualities are not given. To synthesize cDNA, template-switch 5'RACE was performed with a primer carrying a 10-nucleotide random unique molecular identifier so that each TCR transcript was tagged. Over 170 million TCR-beta sequences, covering 15-18 subjects, were produced in each sequencing run. The RNeasy kit was used to extract total RNA. TCR-beta VDJ regions were amplified with primers for the TCR constant region and the 5'RACE anchor, using the KAPA Real-time Library Amplification kit. A first PCR added sample indexes and Illumina adaptors, after which a second PCR increased the library yield. After Ampure bead purification, the roughly 650 bp TCR product was size-selected on a 2% E-gel SizeSelection system. Before pooling, library quality was assessed on a Bioanalyzer, concentration was determined with Qubit, and library quantification was performed with the Kapa Library Quantification kit. Paired-end 2 x 150 bp sequencing of the libraries was performed on an Illumina HiSeq 2500. To increase sequence diversity, roughly 24-32% phiX was spiked into each library pool. In the paper's pipeline: Quality-filtered reads were processed with the UMI-based MiGEC pipeline, which removed over 75% of raw TCR sequences during error correction. IMGT germline references were used for alignment of VDJ genes, and clonotypes were defined by a unique CDR3 amino acid sequence together with V-J genes. Clonal expansion, Shannon diversity and CDR3 relatedness (CalcPairwiseDistances, ClusterSamples) were evaluated with VDJtools, and phylogenetic trees were built with CLCbio workbench. Clones with at least 8 unique UMIs were defined as expanded, with this threshold being based on coefficient-of-variation modelling across technical triplicates. Using fastp at Q25 and MiXCR, TCRdb reprocessed the public reads and kept productive beta chains. Each record represents a unique CDR3 protein, reported with the most common genes and DNA among its rows. The V and J calls reflect TCRdb's pipeline rather than the authors' work. The sample table records 25,000 to 30,000 distinct CDR3 sequences; roughly 25% of these occur just once. The leading ten clones occupy 30% of the sample.

V loses 9 bases, J loses 2 bases, and the germline ends lie 14 bases apart. Taken from cysteine to phenylalanine, the CDR3 has 13 residues. Only the CDR3 DNA stays, 39 bases, in frame from base 1. CDR1 and CDR2, looked up from the germline V gene, are SGHRS and YFSETQ. For sorted-subset TCR libraries, some 970,000 sorted CD4+ or CD8+ T cells were used. Peripheral blood was subjected to Ficoll-Hypaque density gradient centrifugation to isolate PBMCs, which were then cryopreserved in liquid nitrogen. The study also sequenced paired sorted CD4+ and CD8+ subsets from healthy controls, HAM/TSP patients and MS patients.

The sequence links TRBV5-1 to TRBJ1-1; a tentative D match to TRBD1 spans 6 bases. Specimen: CD4+ T cells from blood. The TCR originated in a man between 45 and 60 years old with HTLV-1-associated myelopathy (HAM/TSP). At the DNA level, the sequence is TGCGCCACCAAAACAGGGCCAAACACTGAAGCTTTCTTT. This codes for CATKTGPNTEAFF.